The text below deals with one T cell receptor (beta chain). This clonotype was detected only once. Its antigen target is currently unknown. Nothing much larger sits one base from this clone, and base qualities are not available. A single read counts as weak evidence. This specimen comes from a study of T cells of healthy individuals listed by TCRdb under 2018. The library was made by 5' RACE. Sequencer: Illumina MiSeq. TCRdb trimmed the raw reads at Q25, called clones with MiXCR and kept productive beta chains. Merged by CDR3 protein, the rows form single entries marked with the most common genes and DNA. This sample has around 100,000 distinct CDR3 sequences in its table, and roughly 15% of those were observed once. The ten largest make up approximately 6% of the sample. The source of this sequence is a human donor in good health.

Here the CDR3 is given as CASSSWGGMIKSPLHF. The nucleotide sequence reads as follows: TGTGCCAGCAGTTCTTGGGGAGGTATGATCAAATCACCCCTCCACTTT. The V gene is TRBV6-5 and the J gene is TRBJ1-6; a confident D gene designation cannot be given. The germline V gene supplies CDR1 MNHEY and CDR2 SVGAGI. From its cysteine to its phenylalanine, the CDR3 spans 16 amino acids. The retained sequence is limited to the CDR3, 48 bases, with the frame set at the first base. V loses 4 bases, J loses 10 bases, and the germline ends lie 20 bases apart.